This T cell receptor (beta chain) was retrieved from a study of PD-1 blockade in classical Hodgkin lymphoma. Whole-study results and caveats: When nivolumab was started under 1 year after ASCT, patients were excluded.

The germline V gene has CDR1 MNHEY and CDR2 SMNVEV (reference sequence). The CDR3 sequence is 15 residues long. V was pared by 0 bases and J by 2 bases, with 10 bases between. Profiling relied on immunoSEQ multiplex PCR, and the TCRdb table lists in-frame clones only, not all of them. This sample has around 28,000 clones, with approximately 87% found just once. Each patient's relapse followed autologous stem cell transplantation, and brentuximab vedotin exposure varied. Concerning this clone: Its antigen remains unidentified.

Sequenced material: peripheral blood mononuclear cells (PBMCs), taken before the second cycle of nivolumab. This receptor was obtained from a human donor with classical Hodgkin lymphoma. The V gene is TRBV27, the J gene TRBJ2-5; tentatively, D is TRBD2 (5 bases). The CDR3 DNA reads as TGTGCCAGCAGTTTATCGAGGGTAGCACAAGAGACCCAGTACTTC. This sequence encodes CASSLSRVAQETQYF.